This T cell receptor (beta chain) is drawn from a study of cytomegalovirus exposure and HLA in healthy donors. Trimming stripped 3 bases from V and 2 bases from J, with 8 bases between. The CDR3 consists of 13 residues. Germline CDR1 and CDR2: SGHNT and YYREEE (reference sequence). General observations from the study: Being indistinguishable, some V segments were excluded, TRBV6-2 and TRBV6-3 among them. For most TCR beta V segments, an earlier analysis put the productive rate at about 90% or about 30% of the time.

Researchers ran the PCR with 60 Vbeta and 13 Jbeta primers. Measured with immunoSEQ multiplex PCR; TCRdb has only the in-frame clones, and not every one. The data hold more than 95,000 clones, with roughly 76% observed a single time. Note on this clone: Its cognate antigen is unknown.

This receptor was obtained from a man in his thirties or forties in good health and CMV-seropositive. The V gene is TRBV5-4, the J gene TRBJ1-2; D is ambiguous. Sample: PBMCs. CDR3 residues: CASSSRGNYGYTF. In nucleotides, the CDR3 is TGTGCCAGCAGCTCCCGGGGAAACTATGGCTACACCTTC.